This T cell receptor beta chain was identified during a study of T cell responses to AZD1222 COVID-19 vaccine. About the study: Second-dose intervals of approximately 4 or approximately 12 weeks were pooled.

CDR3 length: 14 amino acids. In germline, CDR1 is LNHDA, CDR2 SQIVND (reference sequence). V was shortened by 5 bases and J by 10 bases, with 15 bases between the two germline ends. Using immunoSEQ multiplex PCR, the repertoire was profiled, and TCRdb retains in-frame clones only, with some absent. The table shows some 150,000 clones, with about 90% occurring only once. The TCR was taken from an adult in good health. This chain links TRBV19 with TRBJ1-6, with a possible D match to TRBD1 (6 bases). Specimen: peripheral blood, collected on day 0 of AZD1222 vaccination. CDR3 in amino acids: CASSLLTGNSPLHF. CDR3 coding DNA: TGTGCCAGTAGTCTACTCACAGGGAACTCACCCCTCCACTTT.